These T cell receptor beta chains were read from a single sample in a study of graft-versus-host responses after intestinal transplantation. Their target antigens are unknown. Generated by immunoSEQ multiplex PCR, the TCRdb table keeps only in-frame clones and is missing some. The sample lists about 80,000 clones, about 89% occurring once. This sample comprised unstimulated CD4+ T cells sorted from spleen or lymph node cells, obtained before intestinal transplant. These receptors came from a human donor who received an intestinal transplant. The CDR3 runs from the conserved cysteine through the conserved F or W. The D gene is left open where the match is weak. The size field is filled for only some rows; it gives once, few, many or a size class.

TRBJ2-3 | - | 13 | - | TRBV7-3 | TGTGCCAGCAGCTTGGGCCCCTCAGATACGCAGTATTTT | CASSLGPSDTQYF
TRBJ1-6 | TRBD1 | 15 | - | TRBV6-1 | TGTGCCAGCTGGGACAGGGAGGGATCAGGTTCACCCCTCCACTTT | CASWDREGSGSPLHF
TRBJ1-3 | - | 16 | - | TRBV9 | TGTGCCAGCAGCCCCCGGACACTACCCTCTGGAAACACCATATATTTT | CASSPRTLPSGNTIYF
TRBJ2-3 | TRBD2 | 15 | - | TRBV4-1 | TGCGCCAGCAGCCAATTAGGGACTAGCCTAGATACGCAGTATTTT | CASSQLGTSLDTQYF
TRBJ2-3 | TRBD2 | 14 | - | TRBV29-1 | TGCAGCCCCTCTCGGGGGGGGGATCCAGATACGCAGTATTTT | CSPSRGGDPDTQYF
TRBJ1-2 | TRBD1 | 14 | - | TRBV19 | TGTGCCAGTAGTCCGACAGGGGGGGGCTATGGCTACACCTTC | CASSPTGGGYGYTF
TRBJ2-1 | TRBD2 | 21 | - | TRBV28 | TGTGCCAGCAGTCATCTTGGGACAGGACTAGCGGGAGGGAGTATTTACAATGAGCAGTTCTTC | CASSHLGTGLAGGSIYNEQFF
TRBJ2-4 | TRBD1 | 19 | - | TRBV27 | TGTGCCAGCAGTTCCGGACAGGGGGGTGTGCGGGCCGGGGGAAACATTCAGTACTTC | CASSSGQGGVRAGGNIQYF
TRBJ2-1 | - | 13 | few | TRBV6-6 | TGTGCCAGCAGTTACAGCAGCAGGGATGAGCAGTTCTTC | CASSYSSRDEQFF
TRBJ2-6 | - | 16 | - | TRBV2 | TGTGCCAGCACCGGCCGGGAGAGGGCCGGGGCCAACGTCCTGACTTTC | CASTGRERAGANVLTF
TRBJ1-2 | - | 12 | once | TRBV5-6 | TGTGCCAGCAGCTTGACAGGGAATGGCTACACCTTC | CASSLTGNGYTF
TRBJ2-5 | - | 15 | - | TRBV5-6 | TGTGCCAGCAGCTTATTAGGCAGGTCACAAGAGACCCAGTACTTC | CASSLLGRSQETQYF
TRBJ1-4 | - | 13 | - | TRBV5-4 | TGTGCCAGCAGCTTGGACCAGGGGTCGGAACTGTTTTTT | CASSLDQGSELFF
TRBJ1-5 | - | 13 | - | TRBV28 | TGTGCCAGCAGTTTTGGGGGCGCTCAGCCCCAGCATTTT | CASSFGGAQPQHF
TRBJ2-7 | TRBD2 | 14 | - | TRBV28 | TGTGCCAGCCGAGTGAGCGGGGGCAACTACGAGCAGTACTTC | CASRVSGGNYEQYF
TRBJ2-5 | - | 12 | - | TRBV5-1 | TGCGCCAGCAGCCAGACGGGGGAGACCCAGTACTTC | CASSQTGETQYF
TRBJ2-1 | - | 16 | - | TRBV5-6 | TGTGCCAGCAGCGTAAAAATCCAGGGGTTCCACAATGAGCAGTTCTTC | CASSVKIQGFHNEQFF
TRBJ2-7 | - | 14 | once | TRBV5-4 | TGTGCCAGTCGGCCCCAGGAAGTGGAATACGAGCAGTACTTC | CASRPQEVEYEQYF
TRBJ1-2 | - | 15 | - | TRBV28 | TGTGCCAGCAGCCCGGGACAAAGGTCTAACTATGGCTACACCTTC | CASSPGQRSNYGYTF
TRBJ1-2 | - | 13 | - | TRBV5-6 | TGTGCCAGCAGCTCGGGCAGGGGTAACGGCTACACCTTC | CASSSGRGNGYTF
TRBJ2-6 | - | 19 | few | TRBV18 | TGTGCCAGCTCACCTACGGGGAAGGCATTCCTCTCTGGGGCCAACGTCCTGACTTTC | CASSPTGKAFLSGANVLTF
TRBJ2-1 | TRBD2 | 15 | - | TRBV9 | TGTGCCAGCAGCGTAGCTGGGACTAGCTACAATGAGCAGTTCTTC | CASSVAGTSYNEQFF
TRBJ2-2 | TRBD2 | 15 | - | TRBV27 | TGTGCCAGCAGTTTCGGCGGGAGGGGGGCCGGGGAGCTGTTTTTT | CASSFGGRGAGELFF
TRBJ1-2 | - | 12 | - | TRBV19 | TGTGCCAGTAGGGACAGAAACTATGGCTACACCTTC | CASRDRNYGYTF
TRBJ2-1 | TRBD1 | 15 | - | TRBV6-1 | TGTGCCAGCAGCCTTATGACAGGGGCCTGGAATGAGCAGTTCTTC | CASSLMTGAWNEQFF
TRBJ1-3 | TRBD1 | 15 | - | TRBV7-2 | TGTGCCAGCAGCCGTGGACAGGGAGGAGGAAACACCATATATTTT | CASSRGQGGGNTIYF
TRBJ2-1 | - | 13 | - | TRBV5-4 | TGTGCCAGCAGCTTAAAAGACATCAATGAGCAGTTCTTC | CASSLKDINEQFF
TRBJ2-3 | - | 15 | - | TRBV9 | TGTGCCAGCAGTCTAACCCGGGGGAGCACAGATACGCAGTATTTT | CASSLTRGSTDTQYF
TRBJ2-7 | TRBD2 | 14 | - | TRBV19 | TGTGCCAGTAGCATCGGGGGGGGGACCTACGAGCAGTACTTC | CASSIGGGTYEQYF